This T cell receptor beta chain is drawn from a study of control samples from healthy donors and cancer patients. Measured with immunoSEQ multiplex PCR; TCRdb has only the in-frame clones, and not every one. The sample carries 100,000 to 150,000 clones, approximately 92% recorded once. The CDR3 covers 20 residues. Per germline, CDR1 MNHEY and CDR2 SVGEGT. Trimming at V came to 4 bases and at J to 0 bases, leaving 19 bases not matched to a gene. The rearrangement uses TRBV6-2 or TRBV6-3 and TRBJ2-3, with 7 bases lining up with TRBD2. The clonotype was recovered from an elderly man with head and neck cancer. Specimen: PBMCs. This chain's CDR3 is CASSWGRAGSRWTSTDTQYF. CDR3 nucleotides: TGTGCCAGCAGTTGGGGAAGAGCGGGGAGCCGATGGACTAGCACAGATACGCAGTATTTT.